The 23 T cell receptor beta chains below all came from one sample that was sequenced in a study of cytomegalovirus exposure and HLA in healthy donors. PCR primers comprised 60 Vbeta and 13 Jbeta primers. Produced via immunoSEQ multiplex PCR; TCRdb's table is partial and in-frame only. The data hold approximately 140,000 clones, with more than 70% observed a single time. The sample was PBMCs. Receptor source: a woman aged 60-70 years in good health and CMV-seronegative.

This chain connects TRBV11-2 to TRBJ2-2, with 8 bases that match TRBD1. Looked up from germline, CDR1 is SGHAT and CDR2 is FQNNGV. The trim removed 3 bases at V and 2 bases at J, leaving 5 bases unmatched. The CDR3 has 16 residues. This CDR3 is CASSLVQGANTGELFF. The CDR3 nucleotides are TGTGCCAGCAGCTTGGTTCAGGGGGCTAACACCGGGGAGCTGTTTTTT.

The genes are TRBV5-1 and TRBJ2-1; D may be TRBD2 (5 bases). CDR3 size: 17 residues. In germline, CDR1 is SGHRS, CDR2 YFSETQ. V was pared by 0 bases and J by 7 bases, with 20 bases between. CDR3 residues: CASSLVAQTRGTNEQFF. CDR3 in DNA: TGCGCCAGCAGCTTGGTGGCGCAGACCCGGGGAACGAATGAGCAGTTCTTC.

Only a few counts were recorded for this clone. The V call is TRBV5-6, the J call TRBJ1-2; 8 positions agree with TRBD1. The trim removed 2 bases at V and 5 bases at J, leaving 8 bases unmatched. Per the germline V gene, CDR1 is SGHDT and CDR2 is YYEEEE. CDR3 length: 15 residues. The CDR3 coding sequence is TGTGCCAGCAGCTTTTCAGGGGGCGGGTTGTATGGCTACACCTTC. It translates to CASSFSGGGLYGYTF.

The rearrangement links TRBV5-4 to TRBJ2-3; 8 bases map to TRBD2. The length of the CDR3 is 15 residues. Germline V CDR1 and CDR2: SGHNT, YYREEE (reference sequence). The ends lost 1 base at V and 7 bases at J; junction bases unmatched: 8. CDR3 DNA: TGTGCCAGCAGCTTGAGGACTAGCCTCACTAATACGCAGTATTTT. It encodes CASSLRTSLTNTQYF.

The gene calls are TRBV6-6 and TRBJ2-3; D call uncertain. V was trimmed by 0 bases and J by 14 bases, leaving 18 bases between them. CDR3 size: 14 residues. CDR1 and CDR2 (germline): MNHNY, SVGAGI (reference sequence). The CDR3 DNA sequence: TGTGCCAGCAGTTACTCCGACCCTTCGGCTCTAGTGTATTTT. It yields the protein CASSYSDPSALVYF.

The V call is TRBV9, the J call TRBJ2-2; 8 nucleotides match TRBD1. Germline trimming cut 4 bases from V and 4 bases from J; bases unmatched to any gene: 6. The V gene's germline CDR1 is SGDLS and CDR2 YYNGEE. This CDR3 region has 15 residues. The CDR3 DNA sequence: TGTGCCAGCAGCACGAGACAGGGGAGCACCGGGGAGCTGTTTTTT. Translated: CASSTRQGSTGELFF.

V and J are TRBV4-2 and TRBJ2-7; 7 nucleotides match TRBD2. V gave up 0 bases and J gave up 2 bases; unmatched junction bases: 7. Looked up from germline, CDR1 is LGHNA and CDR2 is YNFKEQ. The CDR3 contains 16 residues. The DNA of the CDR3 is TGTGCCAGCAGCCAAGAGGGGGGGAGTCTGGCCTACGAGCAGTACTTC. Its translation is CASSQEGGSLAYEQYF.

This chain uses TRBV30 with TRBJ1-4; D is perhaps TRBD1 (5 bases). Deletions cut 2 bases from V and 5 bases from J, with 15 bases between. The CDR3 is 15 residues long. Germline V CDR1 and CDR2: GTSNPN, SVGIG (reference sequence). This CDR3 is CAWSISRGGNEKLFF. Written as DNA, the CDR3 is TGTGCCTGGAGTATCTCTCGGGGGGGAAATGAAAAACTGTTTTTT.

This clone was seen a handful of times. The chain joins TRBV4-1 to TRBJ2-7; 8 bases agree with TRBD2. The junction had 12 bases not matched to a gene; V was cut back by 1 base and J by 4 bases. CDR1 and CDR2 (germline): MGHRA, YSYEKL. The CDR3 totals 17 residues. Here the CDR3 reads CASSQGVDRGGRYEQYF. The CDR3 region has the DNA TGCGCCAGCAGCCAAGGGGTTGATCGGGGGGGCCGATACGAGCAGTACTTC.

DNA for the CDR3: TGTGCCTGGAGTGTACGGGGGAAGAGCTACAATGAGCAGTTCTTC. It is translated as CAWSVRGKSYNEQFF. The chain uses TRBV30 and TRBJ2-1; the D gene is possibly TRBD2 (6 bases). The CDR3 contains 15 residues. V dropped 0 bases and J dropped 3 bases, with 12 bases sitting between them. In germline, CDR1 is GTSNPN, CDR2 SVGIG (reference sequence).

J is TRBJ2-1 and V is TRBV4-1; 7 bases agree with TRBD1. With V trimmed by 4 bases and J by 5 bases, 8 bases remained unmatched. The CDR3 is made up of 15 amino acids. Per germline, CDR1 MGHRA and CDR2 YSYEKL. The CDR3 spells CASSPDRVVNNEQFF. In nucleotides, the CDR3 is TGCGCCAGCAGCCCCGACAGGGTAGTCAACAATGAGCAGTTCTTC.

The rearrangement links TRBV7-8 to TRBJ2-7; D perhaps matches TRBD1 (7 bases). V lost 1 base and J 4 bases, leaving 17 bases between the germline ends. The CDR3 has 16 amino acids. Per the germline V gene, CDR1 is SGHVS and CDR2 is FQNEAQ. The CDR3 sequence is CASSLGPGGGGYEQYF. The DNA for the CDR3 is TGTGCCAGCAGCTTAGGACCCGGAGGGGGCGGATACGAGCAGTACTTC.

This sequence joins TRBV4-1 and TRBJ2-2; the D gene is possibly TRBD1 (5 bases). The germline V gene has CDR1 MGHRA and CDR2 YSYEKL. The CDR3 is 15 residues long. V lost 6 bases and J lost 4, with 15 bases in between. CDR3 protein: CASRPSGLGTGELFF. CDR3 in DNA: TGCGCCAGCAGACCCTCAGGGCTTGGCACCGGGGAGCTGTTTTTT.

V gene TRBV14 combines with J gene TRBJ1-6; D is uncertain. The germline V and J ends were trimmed by 1 base and 9 bases, with 7 bases remaining between them. This CDR3 contains 13 residues. Per germline, CDR1 SGHDN and CDR2 FVKESK. CDR3 protein: CASSQGLRSPLHF. The CDR3 DNA sequence: TGTGCCAGCAGCCAAGGTCTGCGTTCACCCCTCCACTTT.

The chain recombines TRBV15 with TRBJ1-1; no definite D call. Germline CDR1 and CDR2: LNHNV and YYDKDF (reference sequence). This CDR3 region has 12 residues. The V end lost 6 bases, the J end lost 3 bases, and 8 bases lay between the germline ends. CDR3 sequence: CATSKRDTEAFF. DNA for the CDR3: TGTGCCACCAGTAAGAGGGACACTGAAGCTTTCTTT.

This clone has only one observation. The identical CDR3 is also encoded by other nucleotide sequences in the sample. The chain employs TRBV12-5 and TRBJ2-1, with 11 bases aligning to TRBD1. After removal of 6 bases from V and 3 bases from J, the junction contained 1 base not matched to a gene. The CDR3 spans 14 residues. Germline V gives CDR1 LGHNT, CDR2 FRNRAP. The CDR3 region has the DNA TGTGCTAGTGGGGGGACAGGGGGCTACAATGAGCAGTTCTTC. This translates into CASGGTGGYNEQFF.

The chain joins TRBV4-1 to TRBJ2-1, with TRBD1 identical over 7 bases. This CDR3 region has 17 residues. The germline gives CDR1 MGHRA, CDR2 YSYEKL. With 0 bases clipped from V and 7 bases from J, the junction kept 12 bases outside the gene matches. Written as DNA, the CDR3 is TGCGCCAGCAGCCAAGAAAGGGGGCCGGCGTTTGGGAATGAGCAGTTCTTC. It is translated as CASSQERGPAFGNEQFF.

Of note for this clone: One end of the junction does not line up with germline, which may come from a read error. The chain recombines TRBV7-7 with TRBJ2-1; TRBD2 aligns across 8 bases. Looked up from germline, CDR1 is SSHAT and CDR2 is FNYEAQ (reference sequence). This CDR3 is 14 amino acids long. The CDR3 spells CASSLGGGRDEQFF. DNA for the CDR3: TGTGCTAGCAGCTTAGGCGGGGGGCGCGATGAGCAGTTCTTC.

The chain carries TRBV27 and TRBJ2-5; 11 nucleotides match TRBD2. The DNA end favors TRBJ2-7, so the J call may be wrong. CDR3 length: 14 residues. Germline CDR1 is MNHEY and CDR2 is SMNVEV (reference sequence). The CDR3 nucleotides are TGTGCCAGCAGAGGACTAGCGGGCTCATACGAGCAGTACTTC. This codes for CASRGLAGSYEQYF.

The chain uses TRBV5-1 and TRBJ2-5; D remains ambiguous. The CDR3 spans 14 residues. CDR1 is SGHRS and CDR2 is YFSETQ in the germline V gene. V was clipped by 3 bases and J by 2 bases, with 11 bases between them. The CDR3 protein is CASSSLVTQETQYF. Here the CDR3 DNA reads TGCGCCAGCAGCTCTCTAGTTACACAAGAGACCCAGTACTTC.

For this clone: The junction departs from the called germline gene at one end, perhaps through a read error. The chain has TRBV7-9 and TRBJ2-1, with 15 bases matching TRBD2. The CDR3 sequence is 17 residues long. CDR1 is SEHNR and CDR2 is FQNEAQ in the germline V gene (reference sequence). In DNA form, the CDR3 reads TGTTCCAGCAGCAGGGGACTAGCGGGAGGAGGTTCCAATGAGCAGTTCTTC. Residues: CSSSRGLAGGGSNEQFF.

The CDR3 DNA sequence: TGTGCCAGCAGCGTAACCGGGGAGACCCAGTACTTC. This codes for CASSVTGETQYF. The chain is built from TRBV9 and TRBJ2-5, with D hard to call. The germline V gene has CDR1 SGDLS and CDR2 YYNGEE. V lost 1 base and J 5 bases, leaving 6 bases between the germline ends. The CDR3 length is 12 residues. Full variable domain (rest looked up from reference TRBV9 and TRBJ2-5): DSGVTQTPKHLITATGQRVTLRCSPRSGDLSVYWYQQSLDQGLQFLIQYYNGEERAKGNILERFSAQQFPDLHSELNLSSLELGDSALYFCASSVTGETQYFGPGTRLLVL.

The rearrangement links TRBV30 to TRBJ2-1; 9 bases line up with TRBD1. This CDR3 has 13 residues. V was clipped by 3 bases and J by 7 bases; unmatched bases: 4. Looked up from germline, CDR1 is GTSNPN and CDR2 is SVGIG (reference sequence). Here the CDR3 DNA reads TGTGCCTGGAGGGGGGACAGGGCAAATGAGCAGTTCTTC. Protein sequence: CAWRGDRANEQFF. Drawing the rest from reference TRBV30 and TRBJ2-1, the complete variable domain is SQTIHQWPATLVQPVGSPLSLECTVEGTSNPNLYWYRQAAGRGLQLLFYSVGIGQISSEVPQNLSASRPQDRQFILSSKKLLLSDSGFYLCAWRGDRANEQFFGPGTRLTVL.